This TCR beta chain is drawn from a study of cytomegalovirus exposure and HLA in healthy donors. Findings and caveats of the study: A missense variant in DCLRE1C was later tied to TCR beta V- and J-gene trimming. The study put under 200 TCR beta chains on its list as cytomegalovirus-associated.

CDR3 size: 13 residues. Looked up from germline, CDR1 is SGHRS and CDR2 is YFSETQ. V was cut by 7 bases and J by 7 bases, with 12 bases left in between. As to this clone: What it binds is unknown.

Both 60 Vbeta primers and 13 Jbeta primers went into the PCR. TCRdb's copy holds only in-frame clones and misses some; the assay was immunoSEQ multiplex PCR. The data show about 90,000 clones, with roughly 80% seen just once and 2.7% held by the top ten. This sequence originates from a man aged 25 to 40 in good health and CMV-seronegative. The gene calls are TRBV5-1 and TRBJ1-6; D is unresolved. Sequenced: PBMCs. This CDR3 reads CASSETSNSPLHF. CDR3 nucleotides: TGCGCCAGCTCGGAGACCTCGAATTCACCCCTCCACTTT.